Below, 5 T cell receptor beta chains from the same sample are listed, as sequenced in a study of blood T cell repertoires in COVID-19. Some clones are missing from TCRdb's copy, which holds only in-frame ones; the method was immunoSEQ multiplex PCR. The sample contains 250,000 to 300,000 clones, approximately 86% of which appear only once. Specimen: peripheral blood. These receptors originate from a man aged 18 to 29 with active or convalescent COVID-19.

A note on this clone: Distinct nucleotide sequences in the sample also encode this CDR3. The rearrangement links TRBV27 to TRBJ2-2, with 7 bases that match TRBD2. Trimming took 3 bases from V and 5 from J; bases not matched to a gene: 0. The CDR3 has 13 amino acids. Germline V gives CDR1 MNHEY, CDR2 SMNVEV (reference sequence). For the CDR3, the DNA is TGTGCCAGCAGTTTGGGGGGGACCGGGGAGCTGTTTTTT. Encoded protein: CASSLGGTGELFF.

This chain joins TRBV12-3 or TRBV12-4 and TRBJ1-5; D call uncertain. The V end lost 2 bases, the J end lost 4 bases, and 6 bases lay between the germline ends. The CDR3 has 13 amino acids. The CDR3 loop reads CASSLILNQPQHF. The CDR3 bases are TGTGCCAGCAGTTTAATCCTGAATCAGCCCCAGCATTTT.

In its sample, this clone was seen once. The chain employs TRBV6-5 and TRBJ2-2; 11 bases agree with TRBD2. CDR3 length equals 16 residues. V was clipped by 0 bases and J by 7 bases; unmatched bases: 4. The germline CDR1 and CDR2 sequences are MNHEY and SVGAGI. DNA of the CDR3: TGTGCCAGCAGTTACTCCCTAGCGGGGGGCCACGGGGAGCTGTTTTTT. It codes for CASSYSLAGGHGELFF.

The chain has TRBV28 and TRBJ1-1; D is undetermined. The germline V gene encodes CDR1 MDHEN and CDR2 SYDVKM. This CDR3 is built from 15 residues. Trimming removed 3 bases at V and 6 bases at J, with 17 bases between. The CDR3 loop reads CASSLRLQFGSEAFF. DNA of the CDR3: TGTGCCAGCAGTTTGAGGTTGCAGTTCGGGTCTGAAGCTTTCTTT.

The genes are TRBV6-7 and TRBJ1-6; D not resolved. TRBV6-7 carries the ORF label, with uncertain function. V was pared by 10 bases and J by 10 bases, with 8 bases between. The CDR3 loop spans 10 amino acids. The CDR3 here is CATLESPLHF. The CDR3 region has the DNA TGTGCCACCTTGGAGTCACCCCTCCACTTT.